This TCR beta chain was identified in a study of blood T cell repertoires in COVID-19. In the study overall: Researchers got acute and convalescent COVID-19 samples from the United States, Italy and Spain.

Only in-frame clones appear in the TCRdb table, and some are missing; sequencing was by immunoSEQ multiplex PCR. Of about 140,000 clones listed, about 87% are singletons. This CDR3 is 16 amino acids long. Trimming stripped 4 bases from V and 3 bases from J, with 19 bases between. Looked up from germline, CDR1 is SGHAT and CDR2 is FQNNGV. The V call is TRBV11-2, the J call TRBJ2-7; tentative D call: TRBD1 (6 bases). Specimen: peripheral blood. This TCR came from a woman aged 45-65 years with active or convalescent COVID-19. The CDR3 here is CASSSNGGNRNYEQYF. In nucleotides, the CDR3 is TGTGCCAGCAGCTCCAATGGGGGCAACAGGAACTACGAGCAGTACTTC.